The present T cell receptor beta chain was sequenced within a study of Ad26.COV2.S vaccination and SARS-CoV-2 variants. Specified treatment: around 19 received Ad26.COV2.S at low or high dose, single or two shots; about 5 received placebo; per-sample allocation not given. Samples came from day 63 after the first vaccine or placebo injection. Germline V CDR1 and CDR2: SEHNR, FQNEAQ (reference sequence). The ends were cut back, 5 bases at V and 7 bases at J, with 17 bases in the middle. The CDR3 has 14 residues. Produced via immunoSEQ multiplex PCR; TCRdb's table is partial and in-frame only. The sample consists of roughly 400,000 clones, 90% of them appearing once.

The receptor comes from a person between 18 and 65 years old who received the Ad26.COV2.S COVID-19 vaccine or a placebo. This specimen consisted of peripheral blood, obtained in a trial of Ad26.COV2.S vaccine versus placebo. J is TRBJ1-1 and V is TRBV7-9; D gene uncertain. The CDR3 spells CASSPQPGRHEAFF. The DNA of the CDR3 is TGTGCCAGCAGCCCCCAGCCGGGCAGGCATGAAGCTTTCTTT.